Below are 10 T cell receptor beta chains sequenced from a single sample in a study of a mutant IDH1 vaccine in newly diagnosed glioma. Time point of the sample: week 23, last vaccination. What each vaccine dose contained was 300 ug of mutant IDH1 20-mer peptide, accompanied by topical imiquimod. Profiling relied on immunoSEQ multiplex PCR, and the TCRdb table lists in-frame clones only, not all of them. The data hold about 77,000 clones, with around 83% observed a single time. Antigens for these TCRs are unknown. Sample: PBMCs, taken from a glioma patient whose treatment included an IDH1 peptide vaccine. Every receptor here comes from a woman in her forties or fifties with glioma.

The CDR3 sequence is CATSRRQASQTAYSGNTIYF. The CDR3 bases are TGTGCCACCAGCAGGCGACAGGCCTCGCAAACGGCCTACTCTGGAAACACCATATATTTT. The J gene is TRBJ1-3, the V gene TRBV15; the D gene is possibly TRBD1 (6 bases). The CDR3 is 20 residues long. Germline assignment: CDR1 LNHNV and CDR2 YYDKDF (reference sequence). The V end was cut by 3 bases, the J end by 0 bases, with 24 bases between.

For this clone: One end of the junction varies from germline; a read error may be responsible. J is TRBJ1-5 and V is TRBV7-7; 9 bases align to TRBD1. The germline V gene has CDR1 SSHAT and CDR2 FNYEAQ (reference sequence). This CDR3 is built from 18 residues. The CDR3 is CASSLVPGQGGSNQPQHF. The DNA of the CDR3 is TGTGCTAGCAGCTTAGTACCGGGACAGGGAGGGAGCAATCAGCCCCAGCATTTT.

The rearrangement joins TRBV2 to TRBJ1-1; D remains unclear. The V gene's germline CDR1 is SNHLY and CDR2 FYNNEI. The CDR3 is 14 amino acids. Trimming cost V 3 bases and J 4 bases, with 12 bases left between them. The CDR3 here is CASSELEEGTEAFF. CDR3 coding DNA: TGTGCCAGCAGTGAGTTGGAGGAGGGCACTGAAGCTTTCTTT.

The V and J genes are TRBV4-2 and TRBJ2-3; TRBD2 matches at 15 bases. Germline V CDR1 and CDR2: LGHNA, YNFKEQ. This CDR3 region has 19 residues. V gave up 0 bases and J gave up 1 base; unmatched junction bases: 5. The CDR3 loop reads CASSQEGLAGGPGTDTQYF. The CDR3 DNA sequence: TGTGCCAGCAGCCAAGAAGGACTAGCGGGAGGGCCGGGCACAGATACGCAGTATTTT.

As regards this clone: One end of the junction is discordant with germline, which a read error may explain. This chain links TRBV7-7 with TRBJ2-2; TRBD1 might be the D (6 bases). CDR3 size: 15 residues. Germline loops: CDR1 SSHAT, CDR2 FNYEAQ (reference sequence). CDR3 DNA: TGTGCTAGCACCCCGGGACACTCGAACACCGGGGAGCTGTTTTTT. This encodes CASTPGHSNTGELFF.

Written as DNA, the CDR3 is TGTGCCAGCAGCCGGGGACAGGGGCCTTACAATGAGCAGTTCTTC. This gives the protein CASSRGQGPYNEQFF. The chain employs TRBV11-2 and TRBJ2-1; 10 bases agree with TRBD1. The CDR3 runs 15 residues. V shed 5 bases and J 4 bases; nucleotides not matched to a gene: 5. The germline V gene encodes CDR1 SGHAT and CDR2 FQNNGV.

This chain links TRBV15 with TRBJ2-7; a weak D match, TRBD2 (5 bases). The CDR3 has 14 residues. Trimming shortened V by 11 bases and J by 0 bases, and 17 bases separated the two germline ends. CDR1 LNHNV and CDR2 YYDKDF come from the germline V gene (reference sequence). The CDR3 sequence: CAGLQPGISYEQYF. The CDR3 DNA reads TGTGCCGGCCTCCAACCCGGGATCTCCTACGAGCAGTACTTC.

The chain uses TRBV5-1 and TRBJ2-1; D is uncertain. Trimming left V 0 bases short and J 4 bases short, with 11 bases between. Germline lookup yields CDR1 SGHRS and CDR2 YFSETQ. The CDR3 covers 15 residues. CDR3 DNA sequence: TGCGCCAGCAGCTTGGGCGGAGCCCCATACAATGAGCAGTTCTTC. This gives the protein CASSLGGAPYNEQFF. Filled out from reference TRBV5-1 and TRBJ2-1, the complete variable domain reads KAGVTQTPRYLIKTRGQQVTLSCSPISGHRSVSWYQQTPGQGLQFLFEYFSETQRNKGNFPGRFSGRQFSNSRSEMNVSTLELGDSALYLCASSLGGAPYNEQFFGPGTRLTVL.

The CDR3 nucleotides read TGCGCCAGCAGCCTCCGACTAGCGGGAGGTATAAGCACAGATACGCAGTATTTT. This translates into CASSLRLAGGISTDTQYF. J is TRBJ2-3 and V is TRBV4-1; 13 bases match TRBD2. The CDR3 spans 18 residues. J gave up 0 bases and V 4 bases, and 7 bases lay outside the gene matches. The germline V gene encodes CDR1 MGHRA and CDR2 YSYEKL.

A word on this clone: The sample holds other DNA sequences that translate to the same CDR3. V usage is TRBV6-1 and J usage is TRBJ1-3; D unresolved. The CDR3 consists of 13 residues. V lost 1 base to trimming and J lost 4 bases, with 5 bases between them. The germline V gene encodes CDR1 MNHNS and CDR2 SASEGT. CDR3 in DNA: TGTGCCAGCAGTGAAGTCCCCGGAAACACCATATATTTT. Protein product: CASSEVPGNTIYF.